The entry that follows covers one T cell receptor beta chain sequence. TCRdb's table, derived via immunoSEQ multiplex PCR, lists solely in-frame clones and lacks some. Here the sample spans around 94,000 clones, 92% being singletons. The sample comes from a study of OX40 agonist ivuxolimab in advanced cancers. The length of the CDR3 is 16 residues. Between the trimmed V and J ends, which lost 3 bases and 0 bases, there was a span of 11 bases. The V gene's germline CDR1 is MNHNS and CDR2 SASEGT. The chain employs TRBV6-1 and TRBJ1-4; TRBD1 is a possible D gene (5 bases). The specimen was CD4+ or CD8+ T cells sorted from blood, collected in a trial of the OX40 agonist ivuxolimab. The source is an adult with an advanced solid tumor such as melanoma, head and neck, liver or kidney cancer. This chain's CDR3 is CASSEEGPATNEKLFF. The CDR3 nucleotides read TGTGCCAGCAGTGAGGAGGGGCCAGCAACTAATGAAAAACTGTTTTTT.